These T cell receptor beta chains were read from a single sample in a study of cytomegalovirus exposure and HLA in healthy donors. Assay used: immunoSEQ multiplex PCR; TCRdb lists only in-frame clones, some missing. The sample shows tens of thousands of clones, 55% to 70% of them seen only once. The sample was PBMCs. The receptors were gathered from a woman between 50 and 59 years old in good health and CMV-seronegative. Each CDR3 is given with its conserved first and last residue. The D gene is left open where the match is weak. Size is stated for part of the rows, as once, few or many counts, or as a class when the clone is expanded.

V gene	clone size	J gene	D gene	CDR3 DNA	CDR3 protein
TRBV11-2	NA	TRBJ2-7	TRBD1	TGTGCCAGCAGCCCCCAGACAGGGGCCTACGAGCAGTACTTC	CASSPQTGAYEQYF
TRBV2	NA	TRBJ2-7	TRBD1	TGTGCCAGCAGTGACCAGGGGGAGACCTACGAGCAGTACTTC	CASSDQGETYEQYF
TRBV9	NA	TRBJ1-5	NA	TGTGCCAGCAGCGTAGGGGAGGCCTTTAACGGCAATCAGCCCCAGCATTTT	CASSVGEAFNGNQPQHF
TRBV4-1	NA	TRBJ1-5	NA	TGCGCCAGCAGCCAAGCGGACCTGGGCGAGGGCCAGCATTTT	CASSQADLGEGQHF
TRBV29-1	NA	TRBJ2-3	NA	TGCAGCGTTGAACAGGACAGAGGCGTCGCTGCGCAGTATTTT	CSVEQDRGVAAQYF
TRBV5-4	NA	TRBJ2-3	NA	TGTGCCAGCAGCATTCAAACTAGCAGAAACACAGATACGCAGTATTTT	CASSIQTSRNTDTQYF
TRBV18	NA	TRBJ1-2	TRBD1	TGTGCCAGCTCCCGGGACAGGAGCATCGACGGCTACACCTTC	CASSRDRSIDGYTF
TRBV23-1	NA	TRBJ2-7	TRBD2	TGCGCCAGCAGTCAAGGGACTAGCGGATGTTACGAGCAGTACTTC	CASSQGTSGCYEQYF
TRBV5-1	NA	TRBJ1-2	NA	TGCGCCAGCAGCCTGGCTATAACGGGCTATGGCTACACCTTC	CASSLAITGYGYTF
TRBV4-1	NA	TRBJ1-4	NA	TGCGCCAGCAGCCAAGATCGGGGGTCGGGAACTAATGAAAAACTGTTTTTT	CASSQDRGSGTNEKLFF
TRBV5-6	NA	TRBJ2-7	TRBD1	TGTGCCAGCAGCTCCGTGACAGGGAACTACGAGCAGTACTTC	CASSSVTGNYEQYF
TRBV19	NA	TRBJ2-5	NA	TGTGCCGCCGGGTATCTAGAGACCCAGTACTTC	CAAGYLETQYF
TRBV2	NA	TRBJ1-4	TRBD1	TGTGCCAGCAGTGAGGGACAGGGGGATAGGAAACTGTTTTTT	CASSEGQGDRKLFF
TRBV12-5	once	TRBJ2-3	NA	TGTGCTAGTGCTTTATTAGTGAGCACAGATACGCAGTATTTT	CASALLVSTDTQYF
TRBV28	NA	TRBJ1-2	NA	TGTGCCAGCAGGGAGGACAGAACAGATCGCTACACCTTC	CASREDRTDRYTF
TRBV13	few	TRBJ2-3	TRBD2	TGTGCCAGCAGCTTAGTGGCTAGCGGCCGACCGGATACGCAGTATTTT	CASSLVASGRPDTQYF
TRBV2	NA	TRBJ2-1	TRBD2	TGTGCCAGCAGTGTCCAGCGTCGAGCGGGGGAGCAGTTCTTC	CASSVQRRAGEQFF
TRBV7-9	NA	TRBJ2-5	TRBD1	TGTGCCAGCAGCTTTTGGACAGGGAAAGAGACCCAGTACTTC	CASSFWTGKETQYF
TRBV5-1	NA	TRBJ2-3	TRBD2	TGCGCCAGCAGCTTGGGACTAGCGCTAAGCACAGATACGCAGTATTTT	CASSLGLALSTDTQYF
TRBV29-1	NA	TRBJ2-7	NA	TGCAGCGGTGGTAGCGGACCTACAGAGCAGTACTTC	CSGGSGPTEQYF
TRBV2	NA	TRBJ1-5	TRBD1	TGTGCCAGCAGGGAACGGACAGGGCTGATCGTGCCCCAGCATTTT	CASRERTGLIVPQHF
TRBV29-1	NA	TRBJ2-7	NA	TGCAGCGTTGGGACCGGGGGTCGCGAGCAGTACTTC	CSVGTGGREQYF
TRBV19	NA	TRBJ1-1	TRBD1	TGTGCCAGTAGTGATAGGGGGCCTGAAGCTTTCTTT	CASSDRGPEAFF
TRBV15	NA	TRBJ1-4	NA	TGTGCCACCAGCAGAGCGGTCAGGTCCAATGAAAAACTGTTTTTT	CATSRAVRSNEKLFF
TRBV5-4	NA	TRBJ1-2	TRBD1	TGTGCCAGCACCAGGGAAGGGACAGACGACCGCGGAGGCTACACCTTC	CASTREGTDDRGGYTF
TRBV5-1	few	TRBJ2-3	NA	TGCGCCAGCAGTCCGCAAGAGGCTAGCACAGATACGCAGTATTTT	CASSPQEASTDTQYF
TRBV28	few	TRBJ1-5	NA	TGTGCCAGCTCAGGCACATATAGCAATCAGCCCCAGCATTTT	CASSGTYSNQPQHF
TRBV6-5	NA	TRBJ1-5	NA	TGTGCCAGCAGTTACTCGGGAGGGGAGGGCAATCAGCCCCAGCATTTT	CASSYSGGEGNQPQHF
TRBV29-1	once	TRBJ1-2	NA	TGCAGCGTGGGACGGGGACTTCCTAACTATGGCTACACCTTC	CSVGRGLPNYGYTF
TRBV6-5	NA	TRBJ2-7	TRBD2	TGTGCCAGCAGGCGGACTAGCGGGTCCAACGAGCAGTACTTC	CASRRTSGSNEQYF
TRBV11-3	NA	TRBJ1-2	TRBD1	TGTGCCAGCAGCCCCGACAGGGGAAACTATGGCTACACCTTC	CASSPDRGNYGYTF
TRBV19	few	TRBJ2-7	TRBD1	TGTGCCAGCACAGGGGGCTACGAGCAGTACTTC	CASTGGYEQYF
TRBV28	few	TRBJ1-1	NA	TGTGCCAGCAGTTTATTCCGACAGGCTAGTTTAGCTTTCTTT	CASSLFRQASLAFF
TRBV2	NA	TRBJ1-5	NA	TGTGCCAGCAGTGACAGGGGCGGGTGGCCCCAGCATTTT	CASSDRGGWPQHF
TRBV14	few	TRBJ2-6	TRBD1	TGTGCCAGCAGTCGACAGGGGATCGCTGGGGCCAACGTCCTGACTTTC	CASSRQGIAGANVLTF
TRBV9	NA	TRBJ1-4	NA	TGTGCCAGCAGCGTACGTGCAACTAATGAAAAACTGTTTTTT	CASSVRATNEKLFF
TRBV28	NA	TRBJ2-5	NA	TGTGCCAGCAGCCTAGTAGGAATCCGGGGGATCGGGTCGGAGACCCAGTACTTC	CASSLVGIRGIGSETQYF
TRBV30	NA	TRBJ2-5	TRBD1	TGTGCCTGGAGTGGGACAGGGGGTTCGATGACCCAGTACTTC	CAWSGTGGSMTQYF
TRBV9	NA	TRBJ1-1	NA	TGTGCCAGCAGCGTCGAAACACATTACACTGAAGCTTTCTTT	CASSVETHYTEAFF
TRBV30	NA	TRBJ1-3	TRBD1	TGTGCCTGGAGTGTCCTGTCCGGGGACAGGGGTTATAGTGGAAACACCATATATTTT	CAWSVLSGDRGYSGNTIYF
TRBV19	NA	TRBJ1-2	TRBD1	TGTGCCAGTAGTATAGCGGGCGACAGGGGGCCTGGCTACACCTTC	CASSIAGDRGPGYTF
TRBV28	NA	TRBJ1-1	TRBD1	TGTGCCAGCAGTTTAAAGGGGGCCCTTGAAGCTTTCTTT	CASSLKGALEAFF
TRBV6-5	NA	TRBJ1-1	NA	TGTGCCAGCAGTTACTCGCCACAGTATTCTGAAGCTTTCTTT	CASSYSPQYSEAFF
TRBV6-5	NA	TRBJ2-3	TRBD2	TGTGCCAGCAGTTACCTTAGCGGGACTAGCACAGATACGCAGTATTTT	CASSYLSGTSTDTQYF
TRBV11-3	once	TRBJ2-6	NA	TGTGCCAGCAGCTCACCGGGGAAGAACTCTGGGGCCAACGTCCTGACTTTC	CASSSPGKNSGANVLTF
TRBV15	NA	TRBJ1-3	NA	TGTGCCACCAGCAGAGATGTTTTCGACAGAGGAAACACCATATATTTT	CATSRDVFDRGNTIYF
TRBV25-1	NA	TRBJ1-1	NA	TGTGCCAGCAGTGAAGGAGGGTTCACTGAAGCTTTCTTT	CASSEGGFTEAFF
TRBV19	NA	TRBJ1-2	TRBD1	TGTGCCAGTAGTATGTCGACAGGGGGGCTAAGCCCATATGGCTACACCTTC	CASSMSTGGLSPYGYTF
TRBV14	NA	TRBJ2-7	NA	TGTGCCAGCAGCGCCCGTAGCTTCGGCGAGCAGTACTTC	CASSARSFGEQYF
TRBV5-1	NA	TRBJ1-1	NA	TGCGCCAGCAGCTCGGACCCCCAGGGTAGGACTGAAGCTTTCTTT	CASSSDPQGRTEAFF
TRBV4-1	few	TRBJ2-5	TRBD2	TGCGCCAGCAGCCAAGCGTCTAGCGGGAGGGCCGGGGAGACCCAGTACTTC	CASSQASSGRAGETQYF
TRBV5-4	NA	TRBJ2-7	NA	TGTGCCAGCAGCCAGTGGGGGAGGGAGCAGTACTTC	CASSQWGREQYF
TRBV5-4	NA	TRBJ2-2	TRBD1	TGTGCCAGCAGCTTGGGACAGGGGTTTACCACCGGGGAGCTGTTTTTT	CASSLGQGFTTGELFF
TRBV6-1	few	TRBJ1-5	NA	TGTGCCAGCAGTGGGGGACTTCTAGGTCAGCCCCAGCATTTT	CASSGGLLGQPQHF
TRBV4-2	once	TRBJ2-3	TRBD2	TGTGCCAGCTCCCCGGGACTAGGAGGGGATACGCAGTATTTT	CASSPGLGGDTQYF
TRBV4-3	NA	TRBJ2-1	NA	TGCGCCAGCAGCCGAGGGACATCACTCTACAATGAGCAGTTCTTC	CASSRGTSLYNEQFF